This T cell receptor beta chain originates from a study of blood T cell repertoires in COVID-19. Study information: Sites across the United States, Italy and Spain contributed samples from acute and convalescent COVID-19.

As originally analysed: Reference gene primer amplification yielded estimated nucleated cell counts. Produced via immunoSEQ multiplex PCR; TCRdb's table is partial and in-frame only. The D gene and trimming were derived from the DNA, and the V and J assignments and clone size from that table. Counted here are 150,000 or so clones, 75% to 90% occurring once; the ten biggest clones make up less than 5%. Participant-given clinical history determined each cohort assignment. The germline gives CDR1 WSHSY, CDR2 SAAADI. This CDR3 region has 17 residues. Deletions cut 1 base from V and 0 bases from J, with 15 bases between.

The sequenced material came from PBMCs or T cells enriched from blood (not recorded which). This clonotype was sampled from a woman aged 40 to 50 who had been exposed to COVID-19. This sequence joins TRBV10-2 and TRBJ1-1, with D unclear. The CDR3 DNA is TGCGCCAGCAGTGAGTATACATGGTATGGCATGAACACTGAAGCTTTCTTT. It codes for CASSEYTWYGMNTEAFF.